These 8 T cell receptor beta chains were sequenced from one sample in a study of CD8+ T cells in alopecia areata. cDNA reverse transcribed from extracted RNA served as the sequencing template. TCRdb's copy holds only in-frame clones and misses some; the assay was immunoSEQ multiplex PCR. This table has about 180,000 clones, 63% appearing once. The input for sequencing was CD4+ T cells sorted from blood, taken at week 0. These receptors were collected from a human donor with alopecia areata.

CDR3 in DNA: TGTGCCAGCAGCTTGACAGGGGAGGGTAATGAAGCTTTCTTT. Protein sequence: CASSLTGEGNEAFF. The V gene is TRBV7-3, the J gene TRBJ1-1; 8 nucleotides align to TRBD1. CDR1 SGHTA and CDR2 FQGTGA come from the germline V gene. CDR3 length: 14 residues. The V and J ends lost 3 bases and 7 bases, in that order; junction bases with no gene match: 7.

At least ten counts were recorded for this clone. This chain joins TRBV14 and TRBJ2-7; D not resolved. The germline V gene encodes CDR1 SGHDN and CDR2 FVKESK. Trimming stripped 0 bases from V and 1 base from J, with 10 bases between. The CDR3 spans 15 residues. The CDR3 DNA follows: TGTGCCAGCAGCCAAGACCGGCAGACGTCCTACGAGCAGTACTTC. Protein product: CASSQDRQTSYEQYF.

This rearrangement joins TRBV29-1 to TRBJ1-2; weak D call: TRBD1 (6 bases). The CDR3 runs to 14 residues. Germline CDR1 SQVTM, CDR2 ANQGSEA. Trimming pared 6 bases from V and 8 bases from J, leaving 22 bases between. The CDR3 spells CSVGGTSQAQGYTF. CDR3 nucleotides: TGCAGCGTGGGGGGCACGTCCCAAGCACAGGGCTACACCTTC.

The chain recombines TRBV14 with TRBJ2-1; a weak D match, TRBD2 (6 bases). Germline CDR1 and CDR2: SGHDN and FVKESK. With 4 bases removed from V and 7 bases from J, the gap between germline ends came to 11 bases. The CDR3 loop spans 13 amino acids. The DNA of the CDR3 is TGTGCCAGCAGCCCGGGCGGAGGGAATGAGCAGTTCTTC. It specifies CASSPGGGNEQFF.

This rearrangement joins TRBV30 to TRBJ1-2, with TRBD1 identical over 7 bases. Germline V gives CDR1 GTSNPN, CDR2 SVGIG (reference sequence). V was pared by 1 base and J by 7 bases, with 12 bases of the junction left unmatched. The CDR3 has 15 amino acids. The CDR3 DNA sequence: TGTGCCTGGAGTGGCTCCCGGACAGGCAATGCTGGCTACACCTTC. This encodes CAWSGSRTGNAGYTF.

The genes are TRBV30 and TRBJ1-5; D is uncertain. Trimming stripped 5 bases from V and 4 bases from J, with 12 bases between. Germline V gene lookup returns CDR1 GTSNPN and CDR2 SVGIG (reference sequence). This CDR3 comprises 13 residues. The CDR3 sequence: CAWGVGKNQPQHF. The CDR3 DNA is TGTGCCTGGGGGGTCGGGAAAAATCAGCCCCAGCATTTT.

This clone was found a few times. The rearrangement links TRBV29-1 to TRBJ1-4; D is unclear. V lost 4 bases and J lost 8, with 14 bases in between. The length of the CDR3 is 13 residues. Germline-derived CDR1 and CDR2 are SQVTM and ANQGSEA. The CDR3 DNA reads TGCAGCGTTGCCGGAGGGTTGGAGGAAAAACTGTTTTTT. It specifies CSVAGGLEEKLFF.

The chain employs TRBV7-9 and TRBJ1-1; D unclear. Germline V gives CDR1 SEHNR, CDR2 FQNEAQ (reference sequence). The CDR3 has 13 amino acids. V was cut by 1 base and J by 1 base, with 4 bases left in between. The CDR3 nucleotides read TGTGCCAGCAGCTTAGAAGAGAACACTGAAGCTTTCTTT. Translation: CASSLEENTEAFF.